Below are 15 T cell receptor beta chains sequenced from a single sample in a study of CD8+ T cells in alopecia areata. After isolation, RNA underwent reverse transcription to generate cDNA as the sequencing template. The data were produced by immunoSEQ multiplex PCR, yet TCRdb's version contains in-frame clones alone and is incomplete. This repertoire shows about 290,000 clones, over 45% found once; its top ten account for under 2%. Treatment reported: oral pan-JAK inhibitor, 5-10 mg twice daily. This material consisted of CD4+ T cells sorted from blood, taken at week 24, from a patient treated with tofacitinib. These receptors were obtained from a human donor with alopecia areata.

This clone was counted a single time. The genes are TRBV27 and TRBJ1-1, with a possible D match to TRBD1 (5 bases). This CDR3 is 17 amino acids long. Germline V gives CDR1 MNHEY, CDR2 SMNVEV (reference sequence). With 7 bases removed from V and 2 bases from J, the gap between germline ends came to 23 bases. The CDR3 DNA is TGTGCCAGCAACCCATCAGGTCTGGGAAGGGGCAACACTGAAGCTTTCTTT. It codes for CASNPSGLGRGNTEAFF.

V usage is TRBV6-5 and J usage is TRBJ1-1, with a weak D call TRBD1 (5 bases). V lost 2 bases to trimming and J lost 4 bases, with 11 bases between them. This CDR3 spans 14 amino acids. Germline loops: CDR1 MNHEY, CDR2 SVGAGI. The CDR3 here is CASSYIGAGTEAFF. The CDR3 region has the DNA TGTGCCAGCAGTTACATTGGGGCAGGCACTGAAGCTTTCTTT.

V gene TRBV7-9 combines with J gene TRBJ2-7, with D hard to call. V lost 2 bases and J lost 6, with 8 bases in between. CDR3 length: 12 residues. Germline lookup yields CDR1 SEHNR and CDR2 FQNEAQ (reference sequence). CDR3 amino acids: CASSLYLFEQYF. The CDR3 nucleotides read TGTGCCAGCAGCTTATACCTGTTCGAGCAGTACTTC.

This clone was observed a handful of times. The chain recombines TRBV28 with TRBJ1-4, with 12 nucleotides matching TRBD1. Germline trimming cut 0 bases from V and 6 bases from J; bases unmatched to any gene: 2. This CDR3 has 16 residues. Germline CDR1 MDHEN, CDR2 SYDVKM. Written as DNA, the CDR3 is TGTGCCAGCAGTTTATGGGGACAGGGGGCACATGAAAAACTGTTTTTT. This codes for CASSLWGQGAHEKLFF.

This clone has just a few counts. The rearrangement joins TRBV29-1 to TRBJ2-5; no clear D gene. The CDR3 totals 12 residues. With 3 bases removed from V and 2 bases from J, the gap between germline ends came to 7 bases. Germline-derived CDR1 and CDR2 are SQVTM and ANQGSEA. The CDR3 DNA follows: TGCAGCGTTGAGGACGGACAAGAGACCCAGTACTTC. This codes for CSVEDGQETQYF.

The J gene is TRBJ2-6, the V gene TRBV29-1, with D unclear. There are 14 residues in the CDR3. Germline-derived CDR1 and CDR2 are SQVTM and ANQGSEA. V was cut by 6 bases and J by 0 bases, with 9 bases left in between. In DNA, the CDR3 is TGCAGCGTCCCGGACGGCTCTGGGGCCAACGTCCTGACTTTC. Translated, it gives CSVPDGSGANVLTF.

This clone was counted only a few times. The V and J genes are TRBV6-6 and TRBJ1-1; D gene ambiguous. The CDR3 length is 13 residues. Germline-derived CDR1 and CDR2 are MNHNY and SVGAGI (reference sequence). The ends were cut back, 7 bases at V and 1 base at J, with 10 bases in the middle. The CDR3 reads CASNGRPNTEAFF. The CDR3 DNA reads as TGTGCCAGCAATGGGCGGCCGAACACTGAAGCTTTCTTT.

The sample holds a few counts of this clone. The chain is built from TRBV4-1 and TRBJ2-5; TRBD2 matches 8 bases. The CDR3 spans 17 residues. Germline loops: CDR1 MGHRA, CDR2 YSYEKL. Trimming cost V 0 bases and J 2 bases; bases outside gene matches: 8. The CDR3 DNA sequence: TGCGCCAGCAGCCAAGACGGGGGGGGCGGGCCTCAAGAGACCCAGTACTTC. Residues: CASSQDGGGGPQETQYF.

The chain has TRBV5-1 and TRBJ2-3; 7 bases are a match to TRBD1. The CDR3 is made up of 13 amino acids. The germline V gene encodes CDR1 SGHRS and CDR2 YFSETQ. V lost 7 bases to trimming and J lost 2 bases; unmatched junction nucleotides: 4. The CDR3 coding sequence is TGCGCCAGCCGTACAGGGGTCACAGATACGCAGTATTTT. Amino acid sequence: CASRTGVTDTQYF. The variable domain in full, with the rest retrieved from reference TRBV5-1 and TRBJ2-3, is KAGVTQTPRYLIKTRGQQVTLSCSPISGHRSVSWYQQTPGQGLQFLFEYFSETQRNKGNFPGRFSGRQFSNSRSEMNVSTLELGDSALYLCASRTGVTDTQYFGPGTRLTVL.

This clone was observed a few times. This rearrangement joins TRBV7-2 to TRBJ1-6; 7 bases match TRBD1. Germline-derived CDR1 and CDR2 are SGHTA and FQGNSA. V dropped 4 bases and J dropped 10; count of bases not matched to a gene: 7. The CDR3 sequence is 14 residues long. In DNA, the CDR3 is TGTGCCAGCAGCTCGACAGGGAGTAGGTCACCCCTCCACTTT. Its protein product is CASSSTGSRSPLHF.

The rearrangement links TRBV27 to TRBJ2-5, with D unresolved. Trimming removed 2 bases from V and 3 bases from J, with 10 bases in between. The CDR3 loop spans 14 amino acids. Germline values: CDR1 MNHEY, CDR2 SMNVEV (reference sequence). In DNA, the CDR3 is TGTGCCAGCAGTTTAACACGAGACGAAGAGACCCAGTACTTC. Its translation: CASSLTRDEETQYF.

This clone came up a few times. The chain carries TRBV30 and TRBJ1-1; no firm D call. Deletions cut 3 bases from V and 7 bases from J, with 6 bases between. Germline lookup yields CDR1 GTSNPN and CDR2 SVGIG (reference sequence). The CDR3 extends over 10 amino acids. CDR3: CAWRRVEAFF. The CDR3, as DNA: TGTGCCTGGAGGAGAGTTGAAGCTTTCTTT.

The rearrangement links TRBV7-2 to TRBJ2-7; D might be TRBD2 (5 bases). The V end was cut by 7 bases, the J end by 4 bases, with 20 bases between. The CDR3 is 15 amino acids. The germline V gene has CDR1 SGHTA and CDR2 FQGNSA. The CDR3 DNA reads as TGTGCCAGCACCCGGCCGGGTAGGGAGTGGTACGAGCAGTACTTC. It codes for CASTRPGREWYEQYF. The full variable domain, with the rest looked up from reference TRBV7-2 and TRBJ2-7, is GAGVSQSPSNKVTEKGKDVELRCDPISGHTALYWYRQSLGQGLEFLIYFQGNSAPDKSGLPSDRFSAERTGGSVSTLTIQRTQQEDSAVYLCASTRPGREWYEQYFGPGTRLTVT.

The chain links TRBV2 to TRBJ1-5; 10 bases match TRBD1. V lost 5 bases to trimming and J lost 5 bases; unmatched junction nucleotides: 6. The germline V gene encodes CDR1 SNHLY and CDR2 FYNNEI. The CDR3 totals 15 residues. The CDR3 spells CASSPPTGGHQPQHF. CDR3 nucleotides: TGTGCCAGCAGTCCCCCGACAGGGGGCCATCAGCCCCAGCATTTT.

The V call is TRBV2, the J call TRBJ2-1, with a weak D call TRBD2 (5 bases). In germline, CDR1 is SNHLY, CDR2 FYNNEI. The CDR3 loop spans 14 amino acids. Trimming shortened V by 2 bases and J by 9 bases, and 14 bases separated the two germline ends. The CDR3 sequence: CASSESGLVGEQFF. The DNA of the CDR3 is TGTGCCAGCAGTGAAAGCGGCTTAGTGGGTGAGCAGTTCTTC.